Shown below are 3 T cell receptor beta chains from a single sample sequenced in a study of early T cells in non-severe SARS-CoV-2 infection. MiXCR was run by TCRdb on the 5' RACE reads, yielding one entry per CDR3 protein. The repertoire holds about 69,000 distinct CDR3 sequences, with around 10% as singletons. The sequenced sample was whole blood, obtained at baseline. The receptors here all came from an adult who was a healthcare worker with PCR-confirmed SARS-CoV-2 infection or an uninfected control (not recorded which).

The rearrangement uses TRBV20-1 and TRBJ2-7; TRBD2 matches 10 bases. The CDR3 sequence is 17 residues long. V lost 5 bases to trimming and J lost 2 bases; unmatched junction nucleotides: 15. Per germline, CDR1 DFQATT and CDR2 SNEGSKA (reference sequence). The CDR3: CSARPPVPGLAPYEQYF. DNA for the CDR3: TGCAGTGCTCGCCCTCCAGTGCCGGGACTAGCGCCCTACGAGCAGTACTTC.

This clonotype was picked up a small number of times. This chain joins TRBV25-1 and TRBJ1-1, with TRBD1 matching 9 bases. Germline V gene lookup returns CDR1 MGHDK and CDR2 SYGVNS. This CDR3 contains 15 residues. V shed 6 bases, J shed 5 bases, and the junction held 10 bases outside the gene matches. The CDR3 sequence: CASSNTNRGRTEAFF. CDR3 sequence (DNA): TGTGCCAGCAGCAATACTAACAGGGGGCGGACTGAAGCTTTCTTT.

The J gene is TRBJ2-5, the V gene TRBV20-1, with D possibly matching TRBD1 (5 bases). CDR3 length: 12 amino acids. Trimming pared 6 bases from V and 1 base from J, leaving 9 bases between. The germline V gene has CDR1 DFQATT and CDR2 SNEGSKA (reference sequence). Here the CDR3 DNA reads TGCAGTGCCCCCAGGGCCCAAGAGACCCAGTACTTC. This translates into CSAPRAQETQYF.